The rows below give T cell receptor beta chains drawn from one sample of a study of blood T cell repertoires in COVID-19. Sequencing used immunoSEQ multiplex PCR; TCRdb keeps in-frame clones, though not all of them. The table records over 200,000 clones, about nine tenths of them present only once. What was sequenced was peripheral blood. The receptors here all came from a man in his 60s who had recovered from COVID-19. Both conserved end residues are part of each CDR3. A D gene is named only where the DNA matches it firmly. Part of the rows lack a size; the others show once, few, many or a class for expanded clones.

CDR3 DNA	CDR3 protein	clone size	CDR3 length	D gene	V gene	J gene
TGTGCCACCAGTGATCCTAGCGGGGGCCCCCAAGAGACCCAGTACTTC	CATSDPSGGPQETQYF	NA	16	TRBD2	TRBV24-1	TRBJ2-5
TGTGCCAGCAGCCAGGAACTCCTAACCCGTAGCGGGACGAACACCGGGGAGCTGTTTTTT	CASSQELLTRSGTNTGELFF	NA	20	TRBD2	TRBV4-2	TRBJ2-2
TGTGCCAGCAGCTTGGGAGGGGGACGGAACACTGAAGCTTTCTTT	CASSLGGGRNTEAFF	NA	15	NA	TRBV5-6	TRBJ1-1
TGTGCCAGCAGCTTCACTCCTGTCCGGAACACTGAAGCTTTCTTT	CASSFTPVRNTEAFF	NA	15	NA	TRBV5-8	TRBJ1-1
TGTGCCTGGACTCCGGGAGGCCTCCTTGATACGCAGTATTTT	CAWTPGGLLDTQYF	NA	14	TRBD2	TRBV30	TRBJ2-3
TGTGCCAGTACCCAACGGGATGGCTACACCTTC	CASTQRDGYTF	NA	11	NA	TRBV19	TRBJ1-2
TGTGCCAGCTCACGGACAGGGAATCAGCCCCAGCATTTT	CASSRTGNQPQHF	once	13	TRBD1	TRBV18	TRBJ1-5
TGTGCCAGCAGCCACAACCGCGGTGAGCAGTTCTTC	CASSHNRGEQFF	NA	12	NA	TRBV7-2	TRBJ2-1
TGTGCCAGCAGCCAAGGAAACCCCCTATCCGTTAGCGGGAGGGCCAACGGGGAGCTGTTTTTT	CASSQGNPLSVSGRANGELFF	NA	21	TRBD2	TRBV3-1/TRBV3-2	TRBJ2-2
TGCGCCAGCAGCTTGGATGGGGACAACCGCGAAGGCTACACCTTC	CASSLDGDNREGYTF	NA	15	NA	TRBV5-1	TRBJ1-2
TGTGCCAGCAGCTTGGGGGTTCAAGGGGCAGGCACCTTC	CASSLGVQGAGTF	NA	13	NA	TRBV5-6	TRBJ1-2
TGTGCCAGCAGCTTAGGTGCGGTGACTACAGATACGCAGTATTTT	CASSLGAVTTDTQYF	once	15	NA	TRBV7-2	TRBJ2-3
TGTGCCAGCAGATTCTTGGGGGGGACCTATAATTCACCCCTCCACTTT	CASRFLGGTYNSPLHF	NA	16	NA	TRBV5-6	TRBJ1-6
TGCGCCAGCAGCTTTGGGGGGGCGAACACAGATACGCAGTATTTT	CASSFGGANTDTQYF	NA	15	NA	TRBV5-1	TRBJ2-3
TGTGCCAGCAGCTTAACTAGCGGTGGGTCACACGAGCAGTACTTC	CASSLTSGGSHEQYF	once	15	TRBD2	TRBV5-4	TRBJ2-7
TGTGCCAGCAGCCAAGGCTTAAGGGGCCAGGCTAATGAAAAACTGTTTTTT	CASSQGLRGQANEKLFF	NA	17	NA	TRBV14	TRBJ1-4
TGTGCCAGTAGTATCGGGCAGGGCGGATATGGCAATCAGCCCCAGCATTTT	CASSIGQGGYGNQPQHF	NA	17	NA	TRBV19	TRBJ1-5
TGTGCCATCAGAGGGTCGCAGGGGGCTAACACCGGGGAGCTGTTTTTT	CAIRGSQGANTGELFF	NA	16	TRBD1	TRBV10-3	TRBJ2-2